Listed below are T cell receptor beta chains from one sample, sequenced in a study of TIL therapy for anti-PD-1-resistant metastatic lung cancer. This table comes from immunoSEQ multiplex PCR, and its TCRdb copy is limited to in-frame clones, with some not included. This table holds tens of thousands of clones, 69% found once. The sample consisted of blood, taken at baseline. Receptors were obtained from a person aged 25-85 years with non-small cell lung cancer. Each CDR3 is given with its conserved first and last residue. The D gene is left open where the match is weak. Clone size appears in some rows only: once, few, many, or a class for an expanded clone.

CDR3: CASSSQLAGGTGELFF
DNA: TGTGCCAGCAGCTCCCAGCTAGCGGGAGGCACCGGGGAGCTGTTTTTT
D: TRBD2
V: TRBV7-9
size: NA
J: TRBJ2-2

CDR3: CASSQGQGGWETQYF
DNA: TGTGCCAGCAGCCAAGGACAGGGAGGATGGGAGACCCAGTACTTC
D: TRBD1
V: TRBV5-6
size: NA
J: TRBJ2-5

CDR3: CASSFRQTSGANVLTF
DNA: TGTGCCAGCAGTTTTCGACAGACCTCTGGGGCCAACGTCCTGACTTTC
D: NA
V: TRBV28
size: NA
J: TRBJ2-6

CDR3: CASSFRGQETQYF
DNA: TGCGCCAGCAGCTTCCGGGGCCAAGAGACCCAGTACTTC
D: NA
V: TRBV5-1
size: few
J: TRBJ2-5

CDR3: CASGLSSGYNEQFF
DNA: TGCGCCAGCGGACTATCTAGCGGGTACAATGAGCAGTTCTTC
D: TRBD2
V: TRBV5-1
size: NA
J: TRBJ2-1

CDR3: CASSQDGTRYEQYF
DNA: TGCGCCAGCAGCCAAGACGGGACCCGGTACGAGCAGTACTTC
D: NA
V: TRBV4-1
size: NA
J: TRBJ2-7

CDR3: CASSSSGASTDTQYF
DNA: TGCGCCAGCAGCTCTAGCGGGGCCAGCACAGATACGCAGTATTTT
D: TRBD2
V: TRBV5-1
size: NA
J: TRBJ2-3

CDR3: CASSYSGGTEAFF
DNA: TGTGCCAGCAGTTACTCCGGGGGCACTGAAGCTTTCTTT
D: NA
V: TRBV6-5
size: few
J: TRBJ1-1

CDR3: CATRTSGSSYEQFF
DNA: TGTGCCACCAGGACTAGCGGGAGTAGCTATGAGCAGTTCTTC
D: TRBD2
V: TRBV2
size: NA
J: TRBJ2-1

CDR3: CASSQQAGVLAYEQYF
DNA: TGTGCCAGCAGCCAGCAGGCGGGGGTACTTGCCTACGAGCAGTACTTC
D: TRBD2
V: TRBV4-2
size: once
J: TRBJ2-7

CDR3: CASSPGRIYGYTF
DNA: TGTGCCAGCAGCCCGGGACGGATCTATGGCTACACCTTC
D: NA
V: TRBV5-4
size: NA
J: TRBJ1-2

CDR3: CAISGDTSYEQYF
DNA: TGTGCCATCAGTGGCGACACCTCCTACGAGCAGTACTTC
D: NA
V: TRBV10-3
size: NA
J: TRBJ2-7

CDR3: CASSRTGPGNTIYF
DNA: TGTGCCAGCTCCCGGACAGGGCCCGGAAACACCATATATTTT
D: TRBD1
V: TRBV6-5
size: NA
J: TRBJ1-3

CDR3: CASSLGALSTDTQYF
DNA: TGTGCCAGCAGCTTGGGGGCGTTGTCCACAGATACGCAGTATTTT
D: NA
V: TRBV5-8
size: NA
J: TRBJ2-3

CDR3: CASSPGTGGEETQYF
DNA: TGTGCCAGCTCACCCGGGACAGGGGGCGAAGAGACCCAGTACTTC
D: TRBD1
V: TRBV18
size: few
J: TRBJ2-5

CDR3: CAISDTTSGAQETQYF
DNA: TGTGCCATCAGTGATACGACTAGCGGGGCTCAAGAGACCCAGTACTTC
D: TRBD2
V: TRBV10-3
size: once
J: TRBJ2-5

CDR3: CAWTLTDTQYF
DNA: TGTGCCTGGACCCTCACAGATACGCAGTATTTT
D: NA
V: TRBV30
size: NA
J: TRBJ2-3

CDR3: CASSTEGYEQYF
DNA: TGTGCCAGCAGTACGGAAGGCTACGAGCAGTACTTC
D: NA
V: TRBV28
size: medium-sized
J: TRBJ2-7

CDR3: CASSLGLAQLGYEQYF
DNA: TGTGCCAGCAGTCTCGGACTAGCCCAGTTGGGCTACGAGCAGTACTTC
D: TRBD2
V: TRBV2
size: NA
J: TRBJ2-7

CDR3: CASSAKVLDTGELFF
DNA: TGTGCCAGCAGCGCAAAGGTCTTGGACACCGGGGAGCTGTTTTTT
D: NA
V: TRBV9
size: once
J: TRBJ2-2

CDR3: CASSLGTSGGFPPDTQYF
DNA: TGCGCCAGCAGCTTGGGTACTAGCGGGGGCTTCCCCCCAGATACGCAGTATTTT
D: TRBD2
V: TRBV5-1
size: few
J: TRBJ2-3

CDR3: CASSLYWQGTLLFF
DNA: TGTGCCAGCAGCTTGTATTGGCAGGGGACCCTCTTGTTCTTC
D: NA
V: TRBV5-5
size: NA
J: TRBJ2-1

CDR3: CASSDISGRNRGGQETQYF
DNA: TGCGCCAGCAGTGACATTAGCGGGAGGAACCGTGGGGGTCAAGAGACCCAGTACTTC
D: TRBD2
V: TRBV10-2
size: NA
J: TRBJ2-5

CDR3: CASSYTAGAVTEAFF
DNA: TGCGCCAGCAGCTACACTGCAGGAGCCGTCACTGAAGCTTTCTTT
D: NA
V: TRBV5-1
size: NA
J: TRBJ1-1

CDR3: CASSYQDSTNEKLFF
DNA: TGTGCCAGCAGTTACCAGGACTCAACTAATGAAAAACTGTTTTTT
D: NA
V: TRBV6-6
size: few
J: TRBJ1-4

CDR3: CASSYSKSGVPQHF
DNA: TGTGCCAGCAGTTACTCGAAGAGCGGTGTACCCCAGCATTTT
D: NA
V: TRBV6-8
size: few
J: TRBJ1-5

CDR3: CASSEAQGSWGAESYLF
DNA: TGCGCCAGCAGCGAAGCTCAAGGTAGCTGGGGGGCCGAATCGTACCTCTTT
D: NA
V: TRBV4-1
size: NA
J: TRBJ1-1

CDR3: CASSNLPGQGAPVEKLFF
DNA: TGTGCCAGCAGCAATCTTCCGGGACAGGGGGCGCCGGTTGAAAAACTGTTTTTT
D: TRBD1
V: TRBV7-3
size: few
J: TRBJ1-4

CDR3: CASSRMTGIGNEQFF
DNA: TGTGCCAGCAGCAGGATGACAGGGATAGGAAATGAGCAGTTCTTC
D: TRBD1
V: TRBV11-2
size: NA
J: TRBJ2-1

CDR3: CASSLAARAGTDTQYF
DNA: TGTGCCAGCAGCTTGGCGGCCCGCGCGGGGACAGATACGCAGTATTTT
D: NA
V: TRBV7-8
size: NA
J: TRBJ2-3

CDR3: CAWSGPGGWELFF
DNA: TGTGCCTGGAGTGGCCCAGGGGGATGGGAGCTGTTTTTT
D: TRBD1
V: TRBV30
size: NA
J: TRBJ2-2

CDR3: CASSLVGQNNEKLFF
DNA: TGTGCCAGCAGCTTGGTGGGACAAAATAATGAAAAACTGTTTTTT
D: NA
V: TRBV5-5
size: few
J: TRBJ1-4

CDR3: CAWSGARTATYEQYF
DNA: TGTGCCTGGAGTGGGGCCCGGACGGCCACCTACGAGCAGTACTTC
D: NA
V: TRBV30
size: NA
J: TRBJ2-7

CDR3: CASSLVGGFYNEQFF
DNA: TGTGCCAGCAGCTTGGTAGGCGGCTTTTACAATGAGCAGTTCTTC
D: NA
V: TRBV5-5
size: NA
J: TRBJ2-1

CDR3: CASSFGRWKTQYF
DNA: TGTGCCAGCAGCTTTGGGAGGTGGAAGACCCAGTACTTC
D: NA
V: TRBV7-6
size: NA
J: TRBJ2-5

CDR3: CASSDPGPTGGNSPLHF
DNA: TGTGCCAGCAGTGACCCGGGTCCGACAGGGGGCAATTCACCCCTCCACTTT
D: TRBD1
V: TRBV6-4
size: NA
J: TRBJ1-6

CDR3: CASSLGAGVYNEQFF
DNA: TGTGCCAGCAGCTTAGGGGCAGGGGTTTACAATGAGCAGTTCTTC
D: NA
V: TRBV7-9
size: NA
J: TRBJ2-1

CDR3: CSASGQYEQYF
DNA: TGCAGTGCTAGTGGACAGTACGAGCAGTACTTC
D: NA
V: TRBV20-1
size: NA
J: TRBJ2-7

CDR3: CASSQVAGGLTGELFF
DNA: TGTGCCAGCAGCCAAGTGGCGGGAGGGCTCACCGGGGAGCTGTTTTTT
D: TRBD2
V: TRBV14
size: once
J: TRBJ2-2

CDR3: CASSRGGELFSGNTIYF
DNA: TGTGCCAGCAGCCGGGGGGGTGAGCTGTTCTCTGGAAACACCATATATTTT
D: NA
V: TRBV5-4
size: few
J: TRBJ1-3

CDR3: CASGDRGSETQYF
DNA: TGTGCCAGTGGAGACAGGGGGTCGGAGACCCAGTACTTC
D: TRBD1
V: TRBV19
size: NA
J: TRBJ2-5

CDR3: CASSVGGDLSNQPQHF
DNA: TGTGCCAGCAGCGTAGGAGGGGACCTTAGCAATCAGCCCCAGCATTTT
D: NA
V: TRBV9
size: NA
J: TRBJ1-5

CDR3: CASTPRWGEETQYF
DNA: TGTGCCAGTACCCCCCGGTGGGGGGAAGAGACCCAGTACTTC
D: NA
V: TRBV19
size: NA
J: TRBJ2-5

CDR3: CASQAQGPTSSYEQYF
DNA: TGTGCCAGCCAGGCCCAGGGGCCCACCTCTTCCTACGAGCAGTACTTC
D: NA
V: TRBV2
size: NA
J: TRBJ2-7

CDR3: CASSYSSPAASYGYTF
DNA: TGTGCCAGCAGTTACTCCTCCCCGGCGGCCTCATATGGCTACACCTTC
D: NA
V: TRBV6-5
size: NA
J: TRBJ1-2

CDR3: CASSPDPSSSYNEQFF
DNA: TGTGCCAGCAGCCCAGACCCTAGTTCATCCTACAATGAGCAGTTCTTC
D: NA
V: TRBV9
size: once
J: TRBJ2-1

CDR3: CASREGGRDTQYF
DNA: TGTGCCAGCAGGGAGGGGGGAAGAGATACGCAGTATTTT
D: NA
V: TRBV2
size: NA
J: TRBJ2-3

CDR3: CASSRTTDTYNEQFF
DNA: TGTGCCAGCTCGAGGACTACCGACACCTACAATGAGCAGTTCTTC
D: NA
V: TRBV2
size: NA
J: TRBJ2-1